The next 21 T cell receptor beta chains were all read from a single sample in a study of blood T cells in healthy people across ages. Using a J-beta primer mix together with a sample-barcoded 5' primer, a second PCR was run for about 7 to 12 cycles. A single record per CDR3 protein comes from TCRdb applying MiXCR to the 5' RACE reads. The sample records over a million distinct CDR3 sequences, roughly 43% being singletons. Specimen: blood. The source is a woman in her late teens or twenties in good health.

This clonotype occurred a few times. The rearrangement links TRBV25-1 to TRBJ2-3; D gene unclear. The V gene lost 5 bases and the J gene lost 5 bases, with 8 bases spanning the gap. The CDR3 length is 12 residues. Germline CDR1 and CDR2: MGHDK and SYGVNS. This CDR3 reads CASSKVGDTQYF. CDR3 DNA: TGTGCCAGCAGTAAGGTTGGAGATACGCAGTATTTT.

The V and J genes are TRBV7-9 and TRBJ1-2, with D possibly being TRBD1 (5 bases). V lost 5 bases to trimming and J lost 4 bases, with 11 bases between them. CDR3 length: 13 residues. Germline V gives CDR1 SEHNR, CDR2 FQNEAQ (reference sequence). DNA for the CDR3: TGTGCCAGCAGCGCGGGACGGATCTATGGCTACACCTTC. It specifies CASSAGRIYGYTF.

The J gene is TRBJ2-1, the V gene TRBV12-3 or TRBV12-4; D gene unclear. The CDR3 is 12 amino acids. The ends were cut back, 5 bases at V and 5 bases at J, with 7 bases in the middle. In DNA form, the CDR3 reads TGTGCCAGCAGTCCTCAGAACAATGAGCAGTTCTTC. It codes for CASSPQNNEQFF.

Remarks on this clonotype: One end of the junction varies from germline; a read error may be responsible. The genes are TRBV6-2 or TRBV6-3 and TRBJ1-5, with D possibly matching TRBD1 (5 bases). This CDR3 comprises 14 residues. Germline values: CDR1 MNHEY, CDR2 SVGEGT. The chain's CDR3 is CASIYGGAIQPQHF. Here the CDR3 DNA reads TGTGCCAGCATTTACGGAGGGGCAATCCAGCCCCAGCATTTT.

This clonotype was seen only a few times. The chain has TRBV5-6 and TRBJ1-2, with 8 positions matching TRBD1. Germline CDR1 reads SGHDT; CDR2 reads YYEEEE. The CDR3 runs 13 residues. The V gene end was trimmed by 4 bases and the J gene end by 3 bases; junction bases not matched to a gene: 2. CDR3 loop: CASSGGQDYGYTF. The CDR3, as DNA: TGTGCCAGCAGCGGGGGACAGGACTATGGCTACACCTTC.

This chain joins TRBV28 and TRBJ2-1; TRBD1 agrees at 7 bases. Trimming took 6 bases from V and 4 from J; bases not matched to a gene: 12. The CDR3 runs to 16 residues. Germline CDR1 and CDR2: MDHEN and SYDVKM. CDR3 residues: CASSSTGEALYNEQFF. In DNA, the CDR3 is TGTGCCAGCAGCTCCACAGGGGAAGCTCTTTACAATGAGCAGTTCTTC.

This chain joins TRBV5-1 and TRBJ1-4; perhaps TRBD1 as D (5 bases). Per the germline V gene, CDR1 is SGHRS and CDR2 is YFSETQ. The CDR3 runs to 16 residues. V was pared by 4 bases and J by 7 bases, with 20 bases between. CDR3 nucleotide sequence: TGCGCCAGCAGCGTCGGACACTCTTTTGGGGGTGAAAAACTGTTTTTT. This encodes CASSVGHSFGGEKLFF.

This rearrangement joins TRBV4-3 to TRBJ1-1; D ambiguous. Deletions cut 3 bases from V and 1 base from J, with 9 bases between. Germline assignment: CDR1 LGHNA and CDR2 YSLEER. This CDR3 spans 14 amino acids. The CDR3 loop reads CASSQMIENTEAFF. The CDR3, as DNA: TGCGCCAGCAGCCAGATGATAGAGAACACTGAAGCTTTCTTT.

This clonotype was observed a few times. CDR3 sequence (DNA): TGCGCCAGCAGCCTACAGGGGTCGATCCAAAATTCACCCCTCCACTTT. Its translation: CASSLQGSIQNSPLHF. V is TRBV5-1 and J is TRBJ1-6; 7 positions agree with TRBD1. CDR1 and CDR2 (germline): SGHRS, YFSETQ. The CDR3 is 16 amino acids. V shed 4 bases and J 7 bases; nucleotides not matched to a gene: 11.

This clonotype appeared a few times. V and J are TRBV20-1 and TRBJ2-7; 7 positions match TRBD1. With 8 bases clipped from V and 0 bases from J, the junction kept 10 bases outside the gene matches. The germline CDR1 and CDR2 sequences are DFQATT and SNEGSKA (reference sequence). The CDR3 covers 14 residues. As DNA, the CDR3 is TGCAGTCTAATACCGGGACAGTTCTCCTACGAGCAGTACTTC. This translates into CSLIPGQFSYEQYF.

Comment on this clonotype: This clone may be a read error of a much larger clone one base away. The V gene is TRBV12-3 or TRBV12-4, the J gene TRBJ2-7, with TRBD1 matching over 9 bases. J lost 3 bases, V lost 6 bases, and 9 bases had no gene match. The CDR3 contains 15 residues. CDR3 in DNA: TGTGCCAGCAGGGGAACAGGGGGCGGCATCTACGAGCAGTACTTC. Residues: CASRGTGGGIYEQYF.

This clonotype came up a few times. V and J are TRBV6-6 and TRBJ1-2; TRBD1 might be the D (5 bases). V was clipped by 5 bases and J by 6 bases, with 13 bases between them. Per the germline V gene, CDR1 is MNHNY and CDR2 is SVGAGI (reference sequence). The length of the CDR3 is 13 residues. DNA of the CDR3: TGTGCCAGCAGTCCCGGGGCGAGGGATGGCTACACCTTC. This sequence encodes CASSPGARDGYTF.

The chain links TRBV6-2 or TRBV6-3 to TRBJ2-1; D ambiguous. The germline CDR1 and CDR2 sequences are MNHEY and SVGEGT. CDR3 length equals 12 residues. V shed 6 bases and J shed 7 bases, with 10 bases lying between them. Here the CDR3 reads CASRMLMNEQFF. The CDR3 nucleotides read TGTGCCAGCAGGATGTTGATGAATGAGCAGTTCTTC.

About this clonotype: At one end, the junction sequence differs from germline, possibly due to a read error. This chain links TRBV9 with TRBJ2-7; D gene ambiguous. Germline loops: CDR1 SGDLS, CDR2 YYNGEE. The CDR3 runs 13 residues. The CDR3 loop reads CASGQLKVYERYF. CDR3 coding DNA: TGTGCCAGCGGGCAACTTAAAGTCTACGAGCGGTACTTC.

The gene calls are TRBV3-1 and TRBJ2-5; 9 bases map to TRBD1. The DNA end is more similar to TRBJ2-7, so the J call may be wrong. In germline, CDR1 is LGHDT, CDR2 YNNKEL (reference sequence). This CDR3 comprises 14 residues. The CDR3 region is CASSQAGTGSEQYF. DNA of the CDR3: TGTGCCAGCAGCCAAGCCGGGACAGGGAGCGAGCAGTACTTC.

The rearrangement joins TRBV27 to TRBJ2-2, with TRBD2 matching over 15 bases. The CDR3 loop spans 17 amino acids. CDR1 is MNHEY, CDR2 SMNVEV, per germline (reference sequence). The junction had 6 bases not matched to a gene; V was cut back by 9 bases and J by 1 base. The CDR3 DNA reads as TGTGCCAGTGCGGGACTAGCGGGGGGCGAGAACACCGGGGAGCTGTTTTTT. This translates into CASAGLAGGENTGELFF.

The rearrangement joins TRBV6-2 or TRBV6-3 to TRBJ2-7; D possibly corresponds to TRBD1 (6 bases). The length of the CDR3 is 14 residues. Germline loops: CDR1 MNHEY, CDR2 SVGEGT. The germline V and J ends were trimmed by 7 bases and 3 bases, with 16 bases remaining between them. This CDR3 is CASKAARGFYEQYF. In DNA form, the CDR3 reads TGTGCCAGCAAAGCGGCCAGGGGATTCTACGAGCAGTACTTC.

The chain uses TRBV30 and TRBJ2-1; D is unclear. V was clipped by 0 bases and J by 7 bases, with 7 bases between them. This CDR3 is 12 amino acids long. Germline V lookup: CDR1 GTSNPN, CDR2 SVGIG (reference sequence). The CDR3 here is CAWSVLWNEQFF. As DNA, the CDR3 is TGTGCCTGGAGTGTGTTATGGAATGAGCAGTTCTTC.

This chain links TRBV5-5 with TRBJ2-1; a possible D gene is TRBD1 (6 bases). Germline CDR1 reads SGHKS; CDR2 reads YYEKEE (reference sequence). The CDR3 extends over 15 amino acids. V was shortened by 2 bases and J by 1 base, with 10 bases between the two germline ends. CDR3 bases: TGTGCCAGCAGCTTAACAGGGTATTCCTACAATGAGCAGTTCTTC. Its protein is CASSLTGYSYNEQFF.

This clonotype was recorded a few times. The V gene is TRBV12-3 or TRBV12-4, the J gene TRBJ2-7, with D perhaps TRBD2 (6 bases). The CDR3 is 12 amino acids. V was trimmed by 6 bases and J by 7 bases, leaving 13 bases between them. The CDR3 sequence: CASSRYGREQYF. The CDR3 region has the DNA TGTGCCAGCAGCCGCTATGGGAGGGAGCAGTACTTC.

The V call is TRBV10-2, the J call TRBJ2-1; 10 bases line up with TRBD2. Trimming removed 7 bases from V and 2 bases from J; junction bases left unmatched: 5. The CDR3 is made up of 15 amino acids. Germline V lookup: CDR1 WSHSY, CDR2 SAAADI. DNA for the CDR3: TGCGCCAGCACCGGGACTAGCGTAACCTACAATGAGCAGTTCTTC. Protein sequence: CASTGTSVTYNEQFF.